The rows below give T cell receptor beta chains drawn from one sample of a study of cytomegalovirus exposure and HLA in healthy donors. TCRdb's table, derived via immunoSEQ multiplex PCR, lists solely in-frame clones and lacks some. The table lists about 120,000 clones, approximately 81% of them singletons, with approximately 2.3% in the top ten. Material for sequencing was PBMCs. These receptors all come from a woman aged 25 to 39 in good health and CMV-seronegative. Both conserved end residues are part of each CDR3. D genes are given only for firm matches. Some rows mark clone size as missing; the rest say once, few, many or name a class of expanded clone.

TRBV19	TRBJ1-5	.	.	CASSIQSGSNQPQHF	TGTGCCAGTAGTATTCAGTCAGGGTCCAATCAGCCCCAGCATTTT
TRBV2	TRBJ2-5	TRBD2	.	CASSEGLAGGQETQYF	TGTGCCAGCAGTGAGGGGTTGGCGGGGGGCCAAGAGACCCAGTACTTC
TRBV15	TRBJ2-7	.	.	CATSSHVDSQYEQYF	TGTGCCACCAGCAGCCACGTGGACAGCCAATACGAGCAGTACTTC
TRBV6-1	TRBJ2-7	.	once	CASSNLVGHEQYF	TGTGCCAGCAGTAATCTGGTTGGCCACGAGCAGTACTTC
TRBV7-9	TRBJ1-5	TRBD1	.	CASSPTTGKDNQPQHF	TGTGCCAGCAGCCCAACGACAGGGAAGGACAATCAGCCCCAGCATTTT
TRBV5-4	TRBJ2-3	TRBD1	.	CASSTRTGTDTQYF	TGTGCCAGCAGCACAAGGACAGGAACAGATACGCAGTATTTT
TRBV18	TRBJ2-1	TRBD2	.	CASSLEPGLTSYNEQFF	TGTGCCAGCTCACTTGAGCCGGGACTAACTTCCTACAATGAGCAGTTCTTC
TRBV6-6	TRBJ2-2	TRBD1	once	CATKGQGETGELFF	TGTGCCACTAAAGGACAGGGGGAGACCGGGGAGCTGTTTTTT
TRBV18	TRBJ1-2	.	once	CASSPGPANSNYGYTF	TGTGCCAGCTCACCAGGGCCCGCCAATTCTAACTATGGCTACACCTTC
TRBV15	TRBJ2-3	TRBD2	.	CATSRVAGGADTQYF	TGTGCCACCAGCAGAGTGGCGGGGGGAGCAGATACGCAGTATTTT
TRBV5-1	TRBJ1-4	TRBD1	few	CASSLGQGLNEKLFF	TGCGCCAGCAGCTTGGGACAGGGTTTAAATGAAAAACTGTTTTTT
TRBV9	TRBJ2-7	TRBD2	.	CASSSGTSGGHEQYF	TGTGCCAGCAGCTCGGGGACTAGCGGGGGACACGAGCAGTACTTC
TRBV15	TRBJ2-5	.	.	CATLGPGQETQYF	TGTGCCACCCTAGGACCGGGGCAAGAGACCCAGTACTTC
TRBV6-5	TRBJ2-2	TRBD2	.	CASSIAGGGVGELFF	TGTGCCAGCAGTATAGCGGGGGGCGGGGTCGGGGAGCTGTTTTTT
TRBV7-9	TRBJ2-3	.	.	CASSLAAAGPTDTQYF	TGTGCCAGCAGCTTAGCTGCAGCGGGCCCCACAGATACGCAGTATTTT